This T cell receptor (beta chain) stems from a study of blood T cell repertoires in COVID-19. Study as a whole: There were acute and convalescent COVID-19 samples, and they came from the United States, Italy and Spain. Nucleic acid was either cDNA or gDNA, and it came from T cells, B-cell-depleted T cells, or PBMCs.

Assay used: immunoSEQ multiplex PCR; TCRdb lists only in-frame clones, some missing. The sample gives 50,000 to 65,000 clones, more than 85% of which show up once; approximately 0.99% is in the top ten. This CDR3 comprises 13 residues. Germline V CDR1 and CDR2: SGHNT, YYREEE (reference sequence). Trimming took 4 bases from V and 9 from J, leaving 11 bases between them. This sequence joins TRBV5-4 and TRBJ1-6; maybe TRBD1 (5 bases). The TCR was taken from a man between 65 and 79 years old with acute or convalescent COVID-19. The sample was peripheral blood. The CDR3 region is CASSPPGGSPLHF. CDR3 nucleotides: TGTGCCAGCAGCCCCCCGGGGGGTTCACCCCTCCACTTT.